The T cell receptor (beta chain) described here comes from a study of molecular identifiers for immune sequencing clone quantification listed by TCRdb under 2018. Regarding the complete study: In a replicate experiment, RNA from roughly 20,000 or 100,000 naive CD8 T cells was split into five aliquots, four of which were sequenced. CD8 T cells were used in a methods study to benchmark molecular-identifier clustering-based TCR repertoire sequencing (MIDCIRS) and TCR RNA copy counting.

The library was prepared using PCR. The instrument was an Illumina MiSeq. The Qiagen AllPrep DNA/RNA kit was used to purify total RNA. Before any analysis, reads coming from multiple sequencing runs of the same library were combined into one pool. Per the original workflow: Reads were retained only if an exact TCR constant sequence was present, and the retained reads were trimmed to 150 nt and grouped according to their 12-nt molecular barcodes. Within each barcode group, reads were sub-clustered at a 15% Levenshtein threshold, and quality-weighted consensus sequences were built per RNA molecule. Non-functional sequences were filtered out, along with any lower-count sequence sitting one edit away from another sequence. Barcode sub-clusters with fewer than 20% of the maximum read count were removed, based on fitting two negative binomial distributions. The public reads were reanalyzed by TCRdb: fastp trimming at Q25, MiXCR alignment, in-frame beta chains only. Rows merge per CDR3 protein into single entries with the most common DNA and genes. None of the V and J calls come from the authors' own analysis; TCRdb made them. Present in this sample are 35,000 to 45,000 distinct CDR3 sequences, about a fifth of which were seen just once. The ten largest make up roughly 7.3% of the sample.

About this clonotype: Its antigen is currently not known. A much larger clone sits a single nucleotide away, making a read error possible.

Including cysteine and phenylalanine, the CDR3 has 13 amino acids. Of the read, only the CDR3 DNA is kept; its 39 bases are in frame from base 1. CDR1 and CDR2 were assigned from the germline V gene as SGDLS and YYNGEE. Naive CD8 T cells, defined as CD8+CD4-CCR7+CD45RA+, were FACS-sorted into RLT Plus buffer on a BD FACSAria II. To compare sensitivity, a portion of the naive CD8 T cell RNA was divided evenly between MIDCIRS and a Smart-seq2-style 5'RACE protocol. Enrichment of CD8 T cells was done with RosetteSep CD8+ T Cell Enrichment Cocktail plus Ficoll-Paque, and ACK red cell lysis came afterward. Study-level results and caveats: Highly expanded clone sizes could be underestimated if identical TCR molecules share a barcode. Spiked-in Jurkat TCR RNA equal to a single cell's worth was reported to be detectable even within 1,100,000 naive CD8 T cells. Modeling gave about 3.2 recovered TCR RNA copies per cell versus roughly 10 by digital PCR, implying 25% to 30% capture efficiency. In CMV-specific effector cells, clones with more than 20 RNA copies contained over 99% of molecules, whereas in naive cells such clones contained under 1% of molecules. When barcode sub-clustering was not used, chimeric consensus sequences inflated TCR diversity, with chimeras reaching as high as 47%.

What was sequenced was naive CD8+ T cells from blood, with Jurkat cell RNA spiked in. The cell subset or site label, as the study defines it: FACS-sorted CD8+CD4-CCR7+CD45RA+ naive T cells. This TCR derives from a human donor in good health. Some libraries in this study had Jurkat cell RNA spiked in. The rearrangement joined TRBV9 to TRBJ2-7; the D region is possibly TRBD1 or TRBD2, each matching across 5 bases. The nucleotide sequence reads TGTGCCAGCAGCGTAGTGTCCGGGGACGAGCAGTGCTTC. Protein translation: CASSVVSGDEQCF.